Listed below are T cell receptor beta chains from one sample, sequenced in a study of blood T cell repertoires in COVID-19. Clones were sequenced by immunoSEQ multiplex PCR, and TCRdb holds only the in-frame ones, with some missing. The data show over 200,000 clones, 86% seen once. What was sequenced was PBMCs or T cells enriched from blood (not recorded which). The receptors were gathered from a woman between 50 and 59 years old in a cohort exposed to, infected with or recovered from COVID-19 (not recorded which). CDR3s include the opening cysteine and the closing phenylalanine or tryptophan. A D gene is named only where the DNA matches it firmly. Part of the rows lack a size; the others show once, few, many or a class for expanded clones.

TRBJ2-7 | TRBV10-2 | TRBD2 | NA | CASRGYSGGYEQYF | TGCGCCAGCAGGGGATATAGCGGGGGCTACGAGCAGTACTTC
TRBJ2-7 | TRBV3-1/TRBV3-2 | TRBD2 | NA | CASSWTSGRAEQYF | TGTGCCAGCAGCTGGACTAGCGGGAGGGCCGAGCAGTACTTC
TRBJ2-1 | TRBV19 | NA | NA | CASQHSPGDEQFF | TGTGCCAGTCAACATTCGCCTGGAGATGAGCAGTTCTTC
TRBJ1-2 | TRBV4-1 | NA | NA | CASSQQERPSGPYGYTF | TGCGCCAGCAGCCAACAAGAACGCCCTTCAGGCCCCTACGGCTACACCTTC
TRBJ1-6 | TRBV7-3 | TRBD1 | NA | CASSRDRDSPLHF | TGTGCCAGCAGCCGGGACAGAGATTCACCCCTCCACTTT
TRBJ1-2 | TRBV28 | NA | NA | CASIRGGADGYTF | TGTGCCAGCATCCGCGGGGGAGCTGATGGCTACACCTTC
TRBJ2-3 | TRBV7-3 | TRBD2 | NA | CASSELAGGDTQYF | TGTGCCAGCAGCGAACTAGCGGGGGGAGATACGCAGTATTTT
TRBJ2-3 | TRBV12-3/TRBV12-4 | NA | NA | CASSWDITDTQYF | TGTGCCAGCAGCTGGGACATCACAGATACGCAGTATTTT
TRBJ1-5 | TRBV19 | NA | NA | CASSKAGQPQHF | TGTGCCAGTAGTAAGGCGGGCCAGCCCCAGCATTTT
TRBJ1-2 | TRBV4-2 | TRBD1 | NA | CASGEVQGYGYTF | TGTGCCAGCGGAGAGGTACAGGGGTATGGCTACACCTTC
TRBJ1-1 | TRBV2 | NA | NA | CASRGRSEAFF | TGTGCCAGCAGGGGGAGGTCTGAAGCTTTCTTT
TRBJ2-7 | TRBV5-1 | TRBD2 | NA | CASNPGLASEQYF | TGCGCCAGCAATCCGGGACTAGCGTCCGAGCAGTACTTC
TRBJ2-5 | TRBV10-2 | TRBD1 | NA | CASSDPGQGAETQYF | TGCGCCAGCAGTGACCCGGGACAGGGGGCCGAGACCCAGTACTTC
TRBJ1-1 | TRBV2 | TRBD1 | few | CASSEVGTGEDTEAFF | TGTGCCAGCAGTGAAGTAGGTACAGGGGAGGACACTGAAGCTTTCTTT
TRBJ1-5 | TRBV10-3 | NA | NA | CAIRNGGHQPQHF | TGTGCCATCAGGAACGGGGGGCACCAGCCCCAGCATTTT
TRBJ2-7 | TRBV4-3 | TRBD1 | NA | CASSLRGQGSYEQYF | TGCGCCAGCAGCCTAAGGGGACAGGGGTCCTACGAGCAGTACTTC
TRBJ2-7 | TRBV5-1 | NA | NA | CASSFQGPEQYF | TGCGCCAGCAGCTTCCAGGGGCCCGAGCAGTACTTC
TRBJ2-7 | TRBV6-5 | NA | NA | CASSYSDSLYYEQYF | TGTGCCAGCAGTTACTCGGACAGCCTATATTACGAGCAGTACTTC
TRBJ2-7 | TRBV2 | TRBD1 | NA | CAIQMDRLTTYEQYF | TGTGCCATACAAATGGACAGGCTCACTACCTACGAGCAGTACTTC
TRBJ2-7 | TRBV2 | TRBD1 | NA | CASSEGGTGKIYEQYF | TGTGCCAGCAGTGAAGGTGGGACAGGGAAGATATACGAGCAGTACTTC
TRBJ1-1 | TRBV6-2/TRBV6-3 | NA | NA | CASSYSAQGYTEAFF | TGTGCCAGCAGTTACTCAGCCCAGGGCTACACTGAAGCTTTCTTT
TRBJ1-2 | TRBV30 | TRBD1 | NA | CACLTGTGRSEYGYTF | TGTGCCTGCCTGACCGGGACAGGGAGGAGCGAGTATGGCTACACCTTC